This entry lists 9 T cell receptor beta chains sequenced from one sample in a study of regulatory T cells in long-lasting Graves disease. Described time point: newly diagnosed GD, antithyroid drugs for less than 3 months. Making the TCR library involved RNA that had been extracted from PBMCs. Combining iRepertoire HTBI primers with Arm-PCR of CDR3 regions, the authors built TCR beta libraries. Each CDR3 protein is one row after TCRdb ran MiXCR on the multiplex PCR reads. The table shows about 620,000 distinct CDR3 sequences, with approximately 15% occurring only once. This sample was shared with a second study, whose subject was T cells in Graves' hyperthyroidism and ophthalmopathy.

Sequencing was performed on peripheral blood mononuclear cells (PBMCs), taken at new diagnosis, from a patient treated with antithyroid drugs. The receptors originated from a woman aged 25 to 45 with Graves disease.

In this sample, this clonotype turned up many times. The rearrangement uses TRBV28 and TRBJ1-2, with D unclear. There are 14 residues in the CDR3. V was clipped by 5 bases and J by 2 bases, with 12 bases between them. Germline V gives CDR1 MDHEN, CDR2 SYDVKM. CDR3 region: CASSPLEWNYGYTF. CDR3 nucleotide sequence: TGTGCCAGCAGTCCCCTCGAATGGAACTATGGCTACACCTTC.

This chain links TRBV7-2 with TRBJ2-7, with 9 positions matching TRBD2. The CDR3 length is 14 residues. Germline V CDR1 and CDR2: SGHTA, FQGNSA. Losses at the gene ends were 8 bases for V and 0 bases for J; bases not matched to a gene: 5. DNA for the CDR3: TGTGCCAGCGGTCGGACTAGCGTCTCCTACGAGCAGTACTTC. Translating gives CASGRTSVSYEQYF.

This clonotype was seen only a few times. This rearrangement joins TRBV18 to TRBJ2-1; 9 nucleotides match TRBD1. The CDR3 totals 15 residues. CDR1 is KGHSH and CDR2 is LQKENI in the germline V gene. Trimming cost V 2 bases and J 7 bases; bases outside gene matches: 6. The DNA for the CDR3 is TGTGCCAGCTCACCAATGGGACAGGGTGGAAATGAGCAGTTCTTC. It is translated as CASSPMGQGGNEQFF.

This clonotype was counted ten times or more. The junction departs from the called germline gene at one end, perhaps through a read error. This chain joins TRBV7-9 and TRBJ2-7; 12 bases are shared with TRBD2. The germline V gene has CDR1 SEHNR and CDR2 FQNEAQ (reference sequence). CDR3 size: 13 residues. CDR3 DNA: TGTGCCAGCAGCCCAGGACTAGCGGGACCCCCCCACTTC. It encodes CASSPGLAGPPHF. Using reference TRBV7-9 and TRBJ2-7 for the parts outside the CDR3, the full variable domain is DTGVSQNPRHKITKRGQNVTFRCDPISEHNRLYWYRQTLGQGPEFLTYFQNEAQLEKSRLLSDRFSAERPKGSFSTLEIQRTEQGDSAMYLCASSPGLAGPPHFGPGTRLTVT.

This clonotype has a count of ten or more. The chain links TRBV7-2 to TRBJ1-3, with D maybe TRBD1 (5 bases). Germline lookup yields CDR1 SGHTA and CDR2 FQGNSA. V was clipped by 1 base and J by 1 base, with 17 bases between them. This CDR3 spans 18 amino acids. CDR3 amino acids: CASSLGFLQGGSGNTIYF. CDR3 DNA: TGTGCCAGCAGCTTAGGATTCTTGCAGGGTGGTTCTGGAAACACCATATATTTT. Variable domain in full (rest from reference TRBV7-2 and TRBJ1-3): GAGVSQSPSNKVTEKGKDVELRCDPISGHTALYWYRQSLGQGLEFLIYFQGNSAPDKSGLPSDRFSAERTGGSVSTLTIQRTQQEDSAVYLCASSLGFLQGGSGNTIYFGEGSWLTVV.

This clonotype was found many times. The V gene is TRBV12-3 or TRBV12-4, the J gene TRBJ1-1, with D tentatively TRBD1 (5 bases). The V end was cut by 5 bases, the J end by 2 bases, with 12 bases between. The CDR3 runs to 14 residues. CDR3 sequence: CASSKQTGNTEAFF. The DNA for the CDR3 is TGTGCCAGCAGTAAACAAACAGGTAACACTGAAGCTTTCTTT.

About this clonotype itself: This sequence may be a read error, since a much larger clone differs from it by one base. The V gene is TRBV20-1, the J gene TRBJ1-5; unclear D gene. Looked up from germline, CDR1 is DFQATT and CDR2 is SNEGSKA (reference sequence). The CDR3 sequence is 15 residues long. The CDR3 DNA reads as TGCAGTGCTACTTCGGGAGGTGAGAGGAGTCAGCCCCGGCATTTT. Translated, it gives CSATSGGERSQPRHF.

This clonotype was detected once. This chain connects TRBV20-1 to TRBJ2-3, with no clear D. V was cut by 6 bases and J by 0 bases, with 10 bases left in between. CDR3 length equals 13 residues. CDR1 is DFQATT and CDR2 is SNEGSKA in the germline V gene (reference sequence). CDR3 sequence (DNA): TGCAGTGCCCTCCCTCTGAGCACAGATACGCAGTATTTT. It encodes CSALPLSTDTQYF.

J is TRBJ1-1 and V is TRBV6-8, with D perhaps matching TRBD1 (5 bases). Per germline, CDR1 MNHGY and CDR2 SAAAGT. The CDR3 has 14 amino acids. V was cut by 1 base and J by 4 bases, with 10 bases left in between. In nucleotides, the CDR3 is TGTGCCAGCAGTTACTTGAGGGGTTTCACTGAAGCTTTCTTT. Protein product: CASSYLRGFTEAFF.